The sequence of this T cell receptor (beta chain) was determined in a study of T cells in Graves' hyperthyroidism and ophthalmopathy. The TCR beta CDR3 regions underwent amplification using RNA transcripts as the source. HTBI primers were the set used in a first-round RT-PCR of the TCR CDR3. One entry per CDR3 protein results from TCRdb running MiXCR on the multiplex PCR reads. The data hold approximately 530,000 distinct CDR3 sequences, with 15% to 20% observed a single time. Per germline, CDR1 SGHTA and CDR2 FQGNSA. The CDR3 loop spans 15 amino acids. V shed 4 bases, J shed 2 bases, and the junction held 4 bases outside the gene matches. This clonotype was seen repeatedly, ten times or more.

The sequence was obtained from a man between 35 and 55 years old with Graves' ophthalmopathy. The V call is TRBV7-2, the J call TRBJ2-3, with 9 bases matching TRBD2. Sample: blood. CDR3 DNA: TGTGCCAGCAGCTCCCTAGCGGGACTCACAGATACGCAGTATTTT. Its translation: CASSSLAGLTDTQYF.